Sequencing of this T cell receptor (beta chain) was carried out in a study of neurological immune-mediated disorders. Study outcomes and limitations: Phylogenetic analysis grouped 18 of 34 multiple sclerosis patients' repertoires together, suggesting a possible repertoire signature.

This CDR3 is 16 amino acids long. Germline V CDR1 and CDR2: SEHNR, FQNEAQ (reference sequence). V gave up 5 bases and J gave up 1 base, with 14 bases separating them. 5'RACE generated cDNA with 10-nucleotide random UMIs. Each CDR3 protein gets one entry after TCRdb re-called the 5' RACE reads with MiXCR. The table lists roughly 90,000 distinct CDR3 sequences, around 3.4% of them singletons. This clonotype has ten or more counts. Antigen specificity is unknown. The source material was PBMCs. This chain connects TRBV7-9 to TRBJ2-2, with D hard to call. The origin of this receptor is a woman between 45 and 60 years old with multiple sclerosis. The CDR3 is CASSPSNDGNTGELFF. Here the CDR3 DNA reads TGTGCCAGCAGCCCATCCAATGACGGGAACACCGGGGAGCTGTTTTTT.